This TCR beta chain is from a study of cytomegalovirus exposure and HLA in healthy donors. Study summary: Assignment to the Caucasian-associated ancestry cluster applied to approximately 80% of the approximately 390 genotyped donors. Study-wide points: TCR beta V segments were, for the most part, productive about 87% or about 30% of the time in an earlier analysis. Presence/absence analyses assumed roughly uniform sequencing depth across donors. An analysis that came later showed most CMV-associated TCR beta chains appearing HLA-restricted.

To note about this clone: Its target is unknown.

The PCR was carried out with 60 Vbeta primers and 13 Jbeta primers. Libraries were prepared by immunoSEQ multiplex PCR; TCRdb keeps only in-frame clonotypes and omits some of them. This table has more than 130,000 clones, roughly four fifths appearing once. Germline V gene sequence: CDR1 SGHTA, CDR2 FQGNSA. This CDR3 has 12 amino acids. Trimming removed 4 bases from V and 7 bases from J, with 8 bases in between. Sequencing was done on a sample of PBMCs. The rearrangement joins TRBV7-2 to TRBJ1-3; D ambiguous. The TCR comes from a woman aged 45-65 years in good health and CMV-seronegative. The CDR3: CASSYPGNTIYF. The DNA for the CDR3 is TGTGCCAGCAGCTACCCGGGGAACACCATATATTTT.